Given below is one T cell receptor beta chain in context. Its antigen is currently unknown. This sample is part of a study of vaccination and CD4 T cells after COVID-19. At the level of the study: Nasal swab PCR detected SARS-CoV-2 in convalescent patients, who comprised eight to ten mild cases and one severe case. Stimulation used overlapping spike peptides from SARS-CoV-2, HCoV-NL63, HCoV-OC43 and HCoV-229E.

Treatment denoted: approximately 11-day PBMC culture with coronavirus spike peptide pools or control peptides (ViraFEST assay). After expanding antigen-specific T cells with peptide pools, ViraFEST sequenced their TCRs. On days 3 and 7, half the medium was swapped for fresh IL-2-containing medium. Cultured CD4+ T cell DNA underwent sequencing with the Oncomine TCR Beta short-read assay. TCRdb reanalysed the PCR reads using MiXCR and keeps one entry per CDR3 protein. The data contain about 13,000 distinct CDR3 sequences, approximately 74% of them singletons. CDR3 length equals 16 residues. Germline CDR1 reads DFQATT; CDR2 reads SNEGSKA (reference sequence). V shed 6 bases, J shed 0 bases, and the junction held 9 bases outside the gene matches.

Sequencing was performed on CD4+ T cells from blood, cultured in vitro. The V call is TRBV20-1, the J call TRBJ2-7; 12 nucleotides align to TRBD2. The TCR was taken from a human donor who had recovered from COVID-19. DNA of the CDR3: TGCAGTGCCTCCGGGACTAGCGGGTCAAGCTCCTACGAGCAGTACTTC. Its protein product is CSASGTSGSSSYEQYF.